This paragraph covers one T cell receptor (beta chain) sequence. Its target antigen remains unknown. The record has no base qualities; no much larger clone is one base away. No therapy was being received by patients at the time of sample collection, although prior treatments had ranged from chemotherapy, radiotherapy, surgery and immunotherapy to none. Thawed cells were enriched for T lymphocytes with a negative-selection kit, adding EpCAM beads for tumor-infiltrating lymphocytes. Memory CD8 T cells were sorted as CD8+CD4-CD45RA- cells regardless of CCR7 expression. Before analysis, peripheral blood mononuclear cells were isolated on a Ficoll-Paque PLUS gradient and cryopreserved. On a FACSAria II, each population was sorted to just over 98% purity, and the resulting cell pellets were frozen for TCR sequencing with no culture step. From around 10,000 to 100,000 sorted cells per subset, genomic DNA was extracted using the DNeasy Blood and Tissue Kit. The immunoSEQ service sequenced and mapped the TCRbeta V-J or V-D-J regions, with each sample reaching coverage above 9x. As for the authors' bioinformatics: Only productive rearrangements exported from the immunoSEQ Analyzer platform were analyzed, with clonality assessed on the 500 most abundant clones. The Morisita-Horn similarity index and the Jaccard index were used to quantify repertoire overlap between populations. In about 6 cancer patients, Morisita-Horn similarity was measured between the TCR repertoires of CD8 T-cell subsets. Not all clones reach the TCRdb copy of this immuneACCESS table, which keeps in-frame sequences only. Checked studies attribute under half of the gap to unresolved V genes and leave the rest unexplained. V, J and clone size are taken as reported in that table, and D and trimming were inferred from the DNA itself. Present in this sample are thousands of clones, about three fifths of which were seen just once. More than 55% of the sample is in the top ten clones.

This entry comes from a study of CD39 and CD103 CD8 tumor-infiltrating T cells (dated by TCRdb to 2017 to 2018). Notes on the research overall: Repertoire comparisons were shown for an HPV-positive HNSCC, an HPV-negative HNSCC, an ovarian cancer and a melanoma patient. TCRbeta CDR3 deep sequencing compared repertoires of CD8 TIL subsets defined by CD103 and CD39 with peripheral memory CD8 T cells.

Overall results and qualifications from the work: DP CD8 TILs appeared to be more oligoclonal than DN and SP CD8 TILs and blood memory CD8 T cells, with 56-86% covered by the top 30 clonotypes. DP TIL clonotypes were rarely found in blood or uninvolved lymph node, whereas DN TIL clonotypes largely overlapped peripheral memory CD8 repertoires.

The sample comprised CD8+ T cells sorted from blood. According to the study, the label for this sample's cell subset or site signals: total memory CD8 T cells (CD45RA-CCR7+/-) from blood or uninvolved lymph node. The source is a human donor with head and neck squamous cell carcinoma.

The CDR3 reads as follows: CASSQGQLAKNIQYF. In nucleotides, the sequence is TGTGCCAGCAGCCAAGGACAATTAGCCAAAAACATTCAGTACTTC. The receptor chain draws on TRBV11-2 and TRBJ2-4; possibly the D gene is TRBD1, per 5 matching bases. From the cysteine through the phenylalanine, the CDR3 covers 15 amino acids. The kept DNA is CDR3 alone, 45 bases in frame from the first base. The germline V gene encodes CDR1 SGHAT and CDR2 FQNNGV. V drops 5 bases and J drops 0 bases, leaving 11 bases in between.